Listed below are T cell receptor beta chains from one sample, sequenced in a study of cytomegalovirus exposure and HLA in healthy donors. The data were produced by immunoSEQ multiplex PCR, yet TCRdb's version contains in-frame clones alone and is incomplete. Of 65,000 to 75,000 clones in the sample, 90% to 95% are singletons; the top ten hold roughly 1.4%. The sample comprised PBMCs. The receptors here all came from a man in his late teens or twenties in good health and CMV-seropositive. Each CDR3 is given with its conserved first and last residue. A D gene is named only where the DNA matches it firmly. Not every row has a clone size; where given, it reads once, few, many or a size class.

V gene: TRBV4-1; clone size: -; D gene: TRBD2; J gene: TRBJ2-7; CDR3 DNA: TGCGCCAGCAGCCAAGAGAGGTCGACTAGCGGACACTACGAGCAGTACTTC; CDR3 protein: CASSQERSTSGHYEQYF
V gene: TRBV9; clone size: -; D gene: TRBD2; J gene: TRBJ2-5; CDR3 DNA: TGTGCCAGCAGCGCTAGCGGGAGGTCAGAGACCCAGTACTTC; CDR3 protein: CASSASGRSETQYF
V gene: TRBV9; clone size: once; D gene: -; J gene: TRBJ2-7; CDR3 DNA: TGTGCCAGCAGCCTAATCGATAGCAGCTACGAGCAGTACTTC; CDR3 protein: CASSLIDSSYEQYF
V gene: TRBV25-1; clone size: -; D gene: -; J gene: TRBJ2-2; CDR3 DNA: TGTGCCAGCAGTGGACAGAACACCGGGGAGCTGTTTTTT; CDR3 protein: CASSGQNTGELFF
V gene: TRBV4-2; clone size: -; D gene: TRBD1; J gene: TRBJ2-7; CDR3 DNA: TGTGCCAGCAGCCAAGCGGGGACAGGCCCAATACATGAGCAGTACTTC; CDR3 protein: CASSQAGTGPIHEQYF
V gene: TRBV9; clone size: once; D gene: TRBD2; J gene: TRBJ2-1; CDR3 DNA: TGTGCCAGCAGCCCCAGCGGGAGGGGGGGCTATGAGCAGTTCTTC; CDR3 protein: CASSPSGRGGYEQFF
V gene: TRBV19; clone size: -; D gene: TRBD2; J gene: TRBJ2-7; CDR3 DNA: TGTGCCAGTAGTATAAAGCGGGAGGGCCCCTACGAGCAGTACTTC; CDR3 protein: CASSIKREGPYEQYF
V gene: TRBV7-6; clone size: -; D gene: TRBD1; J gene: TRBJ2-2; CDR3 DNA: TGTGCCAGCAGCCTAAGACAGGGGTACACCGGGGAGCTGTTTTTT; CDR3 protein: CASSLRQGYTGELFF
V gene: TRBV12-2; clone size: -; D gene: -; J gene: TRBJ2-3; CDR3 DNA: TGTGCAAGTCGCTTAGGCATACCGGGACTAGCGGTTCTAGATACGCAGTATTTT; CDR3 protein: CASRLGIPGLAVLDTQYF
V gene: TRBV28; clone size: once; D gene: TRBD2; J gene: TRBJ2-5; CDR3 DNA: TGTGCCAGCAGCAAGGGACTAGCGGGAGGGGATGTGGAGACCCAGTACTTC; CDR3 protein: CASSKGLAGGDVETQYF
V gene: TRBV14; clone size: -; D gene: TRBD2; J gene: TRBJ2-3; CDR3 DNA: TGTGCCAGCAGCCGGGGGAGTAGCGGGAGCACAGATACGCAGTATTTT; CDR3 protein: CASSRGSSGSTDTQYF
V gene: TRBV11-2; clone size: -; D gene: TRBD1; J gene: TRBJ2-7; CDR3 DNA: TGTGCCAGCGCTTCCCTCCGGGACAGCGGACCCTACGAGCAGTACTTC; CDR3 protein: CASASLRDSGPYEQYF
V gene: TRBV28; clone size: -; D gene: -; J gene: TRBJ1-1; CDR3 DNA: TGTGCCAGCAGGGGCGGAGGGACGATGAACACTGAAGCTTTCTTT; CDR3 protein: CASRGGGTMNTEAFF
V gene: TRBV7-3; clone size: -; D gene: -; J gene: TRBJ2-1; CDR3 DNA: TGTGCCAGCAGCTTAAGAATGGAGAATGAGCAGTTCTTC; CDR3 protein: CASSLRMENEQFF
V gene: TRBV5-5; clone size: -; D gene: TRBD1; J gene: TRBJ2-7; CDR3 DNA: TGTGCCAGCAGCTTGGAACGGGACAGTCATTCCTACGAGCAGTACTTC; CDR3 protein: CASSLERDSHSYEQYF
V gene: TRBV30; clone size: once; D gene: -; J gene: TRBJ1-2; CDR3 DNA: TGTGCCTGGAGCCATACTCTTCGGTTAAGAGAAGCTAACTATGGCTACACCTTC; CDR3 protein: CAWSHTLRLREANYGYTF
V gene: TRBV7-6; clone size: once; D gene: -; J gene: TRBJ2-1; CDR3 DNA: TGTGCCAGCAGCTTATTGGGGGCTCACAATGAGCAGTTCTTC; CDR3 protein: CASSLLGAHNEQFF
V gene: TRBV5-1; clone size: -; D gene: -; J gene: TRBJ2-2; CDR3 DNA: TGCGCCAGCAGCCCTGGCCCGAACACCGGGGAGCTGTTTTTT; CDR3 protein: CASSPGPNTGELFF
V gene: TRBV30; clone size: -; D gene: TRBD2; J gene: TRBJ2-5; CDR3 DNA: TGTGCCTGGGGGCGCGGGAGGACGGCTCAAGAGACCCAGTACTTC; CDR3 protein: CAWGRGRTAQETQYF
V gene: TRBV5-6; clone size: -; D gene: TRBD1; J gene: TRBJ2-7; CDR3 DNA: TGTGCCAGCAGCCCGGCCGGGACAGGGTTCCCCTACGAGCAGTACTTC; CDR3 protein: CASSPAGTGFPYEQYF
V gene: TRBV11-2; clone size: -; D gene: -; J gene: TRBJ2-1; CDR3 DNA: TGTGCCAGCAGCTCTCAGACTAGCAATGAGCAGTTCTTC; CDR3 protein: CASSSQTSNEQFF
V gene: TRBV11-2; clone size: -; D gene: -; J gene: TRBJ1-3; CDR3 DNA: TGTGCCAGCAGCTTAGGGCCAGAAGGAAACACCATATATTTT; CDR3 protein: CASSLGPEGNTIYF
V gene: TRBV6-6; clone size: -; D gene: TRBD2; J gene: TRBJ2-7; CDR3 DNA: TGTGCCAGCACCCAGACTAGCGGGCTAATTGGCTACGAGCAGTACTTC; CDR3 protein: CASTQTSGLIGYEQYF
V gene: TRBV14; clone size: once; D gene: -; J gene: TRBJ1-4; CDR3 DNA: TGTGCCAGCAGCCAAGAGTTCGGCTACGGGAATGAAAAACTGTTTTTT; CDR3 protein: CASSQEFGYGNEKLFF
V gene: TRBV5-4; clone size: once; D gene: TRBD2; J gene: TRBJ2-3; CDR3 DNA: TGTGCCAGCAGCCTCGGACTAGCGGGAGCCGGCACAGATACGCAGTATTTT; CDR3 protein: CASSLGLAGAGTDTQYF
V gene: TRBV7-3; clone size: -; D gene: TRBD1; J gene: TRBJ1-1; CDR3 DNA: TGTGCCAGCAGCTTATCACAGGGGGCGACTGAAGCTTTCTTT; CDR3 protein: CASSLSQGATEAFF
V gene: TRBV28; clone size: -; D gene: -; J gene: TRBJ2-7; CDR3 DNA: TGTGCCAGCAGTCGGACTTTTTACGAGCAGTACTTC; CDR3 protein: CASSRTFYEQYF
V gene: TRBV27; clone size: once; D gene: TRBD2; J gene: TRBJ2-5; CDR3 DNA: TGTGCCAGCAGTTTTCGTAGTAGCGGGGGACAAGAGACCCAGTACTTC; CDR3 protein: CASSFRSSGGQETQYF
V gene: TRBV6-1; clone size: -; D gene: -; J gene: TRBJ1-2; CDR3 DNA: TGTGCCAGCAGTGAGTGGAGAGGGACTAACTATGGCTACACCTTC; CDR3 protein: CASSEWRGTNYGYTF
V gene: TRBV28; clone size: once; D gene: TRBD1; J gene: TRBJ1-2; CDR3 DNA: TGTGCCAGCACCCCTACCGGGACAGGGGTTTATGGCTACACCTTC; CDR3 protein: CASTPTGTGVYGYTF
V gene: TRBV9; clone size: -; D gene: TRBD1; J gene: TRBJ1-2; CDR3 DNA: TGTGCCAGCAGAGGACAGGGGGATGATGGCTACACCTTC; CDR3 protein: CASRGQGDDGYTF
V gene: TRBV4-2; clone size: -; D gene: TRBD2; J gene: TRBJ2-1; CDR3 DNA: TGTGCCAGCAGCCAAGATATTTGGACTAGCGGGAGGGCCGAGAGAGATGAGCAGTTCTTC; CDR3 protein: CASSQDIWTSGRAERDEQFF
V gene: TRBV9; clone size: -; D gene: TRBD2; J gene: TRBJ2-1; CDR3 DNA: TGTGCCAGCAGCCCGGGACTACCCCAGCGATTGCATGAGCAGTTCTTC; CDR3 protein: CASSPGLPQRLHEQFF
V gene: TRBV2; clone size: -; D gene: TRBD1; J gene: TRBJ1-3; CDR3 DNA: TGTGCCAGCTGGCAGGGGGGCTCCGGAAACACCATATATTTT; CDR3 protein: CASWQGGSGNTIYF
V gene: TRBV7-2; clone size: once; D gene: TRBD2; J gene: TRBJ2-7; CDR3 DNA: TGTGCCAGCAGCTCAAGTGGTGGACTAGCGGGATACGAGCAGTACTTC; CDR3 protein: CASSSSGGLAGYEQYF
V gene: TRBV7-8; clone size: -; D gene: TRBD1; J gene: TRBJ2-2; CDR3 DNA: TGTGCCAGCAGACCTACAGGGGTGGTCGGGGAGCTGTTTTTT; CDR3 protein: CASRPTGVVGELFF
V gene: TRBV30; clone size: -; D gene: -; J gene: TRBJ1-2; CDR3 DNA: TGTGCCTGGGAGACCCCCGGGGGACGCGGCTACACCTTC; CDR3 protein: CAWETPGGRGYTF